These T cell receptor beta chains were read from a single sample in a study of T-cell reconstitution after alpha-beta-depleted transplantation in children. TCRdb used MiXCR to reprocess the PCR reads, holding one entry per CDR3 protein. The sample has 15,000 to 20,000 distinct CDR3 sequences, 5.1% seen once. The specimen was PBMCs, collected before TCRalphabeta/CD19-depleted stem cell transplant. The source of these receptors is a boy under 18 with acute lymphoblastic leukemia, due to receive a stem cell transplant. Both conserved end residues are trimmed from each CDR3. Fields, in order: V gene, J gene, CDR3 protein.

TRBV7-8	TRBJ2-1	ASSPGDARDSYNEQF
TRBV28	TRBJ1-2	ASSLLANYGYT
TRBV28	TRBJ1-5	ASSPTPAPQPQH
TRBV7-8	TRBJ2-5	ASSSPTRGEETQY
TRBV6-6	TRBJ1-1	ASSYRTRTTEAF
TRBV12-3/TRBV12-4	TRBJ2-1	ASSQALKYNEQF
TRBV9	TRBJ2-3	ASSVLAGTDTQY
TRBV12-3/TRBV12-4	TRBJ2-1	ASTPSTTSNEQF
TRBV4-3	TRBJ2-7	ASSQVEGFDYEQY
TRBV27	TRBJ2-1	ASSLEWQGGYNEQF
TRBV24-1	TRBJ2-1	ATSVSLFVGRTKSSYNEQF
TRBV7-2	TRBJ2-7	ASSLVISGAPTYEQY
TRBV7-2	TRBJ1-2	ASSFWGDYGYT
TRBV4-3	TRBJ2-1	ASSQGGTALKQF
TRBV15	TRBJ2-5	ATSRLTIGVETQY
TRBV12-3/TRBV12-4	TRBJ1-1	ASNQQVMNTEAF
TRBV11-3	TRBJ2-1	ASSLDWAAYNEQF
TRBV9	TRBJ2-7	ASSFTGTGGPYEQY
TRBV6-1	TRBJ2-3	ATRLAWGSDTQY
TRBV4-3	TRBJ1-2	ASSQEYLLGSFNYGYT
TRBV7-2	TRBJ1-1	ASSLVRQNTEAF
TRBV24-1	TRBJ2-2	ATSDSGLAGGLTGELF
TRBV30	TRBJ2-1	AWSGSGGTYNEQF
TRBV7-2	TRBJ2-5	ASSSSGNQETQY
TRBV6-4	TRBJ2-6	ASSDSQYSKGANVLT
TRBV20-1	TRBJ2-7	SAATGLGSYEQY
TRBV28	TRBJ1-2	ASKSTANYGYT
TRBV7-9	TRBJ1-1	ASTADRGVTEAF
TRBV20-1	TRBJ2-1	SARDYNSGQF
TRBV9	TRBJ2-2	ASSVNTGELF
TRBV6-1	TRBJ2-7	ASSEWGTTYYEQY
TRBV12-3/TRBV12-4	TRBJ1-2	ASNHRGWNNYGYT